The 12 T cell receptor beta chains below all came from one sample that was sequenced in a study of molecular identifiers for immune sequencing clone quantification. TCRdb re-derived calls from the PCR reads in MiXCR, one entry per CDR3 protein. The table lists hundreds of thousands of distinct CDR3 sequences, around 25% of them singletons, with about 0.84% in the top ten. Specimen: naive CD8+ T cells from blood, with Jurkat cell RNA spiked in. This sample's subset: FACS-sorted CD8+CD4-CCR7+CD45RA+ naive T cells. The receptor set was obtained from a human donor in good health. Some libraries in this study had Jurkat cell RNA spiked in.

The rearrangement uses TRBV7-9 and TRBJ1-2, with D uncertain. The length of the CDR3 is 14 residues. V lost 5 bases and J lost 5, with 15 bases in between. The germline CDR1 and CDR2 sequences are SEHNR and FQNEAQ (reference sequence). The CDR3 bases are TGTGCCAGCAGCCGGGTGCTAGCGGATTATGGCTACACCTTC. Its protein product is CASSRVLADYGYTF.

Of note for this clonotype: The junction does not match germline at one end; this may be a read error. V usage is TRBV7-6 and J usage is TRBJ1-1; D is possibly TRBD1 (6 bases). Per germline, CDR1 SGHVS and CDR2 FNYEAQ. The CDR3 extends over 15 amino acids. The CDR3 DNA is TGTGCCAGCGGGTTCATCGGGGGGGCCGGGACTGAAGCTTCCTTT. Its protein is CASGFIGGAGTEASF.

Details on this clonotype: This may come from a read error, since a much larger clone is one base off. The CDR3 sequence is CASTLQSGGVEQIF. The CDR3 nucleotides read TGTGCCAGCACCCTCCAGAGCGGGGGGGTCGAGCAGATCTTC. The chain joins TRBV7-8 to TRBJ2-1; 10 nucleotides align to TRBD2. CDR3 length: 14 amino acids. In germline, CDR1 is SGHVS, CDR2 FQNEAQ. The whole variable domain, remainder taken from reference TRBV7-8 and TRBJ2-1, is GAGVSQSPRYKVAKRGQDVALRCDPISGHVSLFWYQQALGQGPEFLTYFQNEAQLDKSGLPSDRFFAERPEGSVSTLKIQRTQQEDSAVYLCASTLQSGGVEQIFGPGTRLTVL.

This clonotype has only a few counts. This chain uses TRBV12-3 or TRBV12-4 with TRBJ2-2, with D perhaps matching TRBD1 (5 bases). The CDR3 runs to 13 residues. V lost 6 bases and J lost 5, with 10 bases in between. The CDR3 reads CASSLTETGELFF. In nucleotides, the CDR3 is TGTGCCAGCAGCCTGACAGAGACCGGGGAGCTGTTTTTT.

Notes on this clonotype: A much bigger clone sits one base away, suggesting this may be a read error. The chain is built from TRBV5-4 and TRBJ1-2, with D hard to call. The V gene's germline CDR1 is SGHNT and CDR2 YYREEE (reference sequence). The CDR3 totals 13 residues. CDR3 in DNA: TGTGCCAGCAGCTTGGGCAGCATAGGAGGCTACGCCTTC. Amino acid sequence: CASSLGSIGGYAF.

The J gene is TRBJ1-2, the V gene TRBV6-5; 10 bases agree with TRBD1. The germline V gene encodes CDR1 MNHEY and CDR2 SVGAGI. With V trimmed by 6 bases and J by 4 bases, 5 bases remained unmatched. This CDR3 region has 14 residues. The CDR3 spells CASSGQGGTYGYTF. The CDR3 coding sequence is TGTGCCAGCAGCGGACAGGGGGGAACCTATGGCTACACCTTC.

Written as DNA, the CDR3 is TGTGCCAGCAGCTCCCCCGGGACAGCCCCGAACAATGAGCAGTTCTTC. Amino acid sequence: CASSSPGTAPNNEQFF. The V and J genes are TRBV7-9 and TRBJ2-1; 7 bases align to TRBD1. V dropped 4 bases and J dropped 5; count of bases not matched to a gene: 11. The germline CDR1 and CDR2 sequences are SEHNR and FQNEAQ (reference sequence). This CDR3 has 16 amino acids.

This clonotype was seen just once. A read error may explain this, as a much larger clone is one base away. The V and J genes are TRBV7-8 and TRBJ1-4; 9 bases align to TRBD1. Looked up from germline, CDR1 is SGHVS and CDR2 is FQNEAQ. The CDR3 spans 17 residues. V trimming: 1 base; J trimming: 7 bases; junction bases outside the gene matches: 10. The CDR3 loop reads CASSLVARQGEIEKLFF. The CDR3 DNA follows: TGTGCCAGCAGCTTAGTAGCCCGACAGGGGGAGATTGAAAAACTGTTTTTT.

Notes on this clonotype: This may arise from a read error, as a much more abundant clone is one base away. The CDR3 here is CASTGANALTF. The CDR3 DNA reads as TGTGCCAGCACCGGGGCCAACGCCCTGACTTTC. V is TRBV6-2 or TRBV6-3 and J is TRBJ2-6; perhaps D is TRBD1 or TRBD2 (5 bases each). Germline V CDR1 and CDR2: MNHEY, SVGEGT. The CDR3 consists of 11 residues.

The V gene is TRBV27, the J gene TRBJ2-3; possibly TRBD1 for D (8 bases). This CDR3 comprises 15 residues. V shed 0 bases and J shed 6 bases, with 13 bases lying between them. CDR1 is MNHEY, CDR2 SMNVEV, per germline (reference sequence). The CDR3 DNA follows: TGTGCCAGCAGTTTATCGAACAGGGGGGGGGATACGCAGTATTTT. This translates into CASSLSNRGGDTQYF.

The chain has TRBV7-9 and TRBJ2-1, with 9 bases identical to TRBD1. The CDR3 has 18 amino acids. Germline trimming cut 4 bases from V and 4 bases from J; bases unmatched to any gene: 14. Germline V gene lookup returns CDR1 SEHNR and CDR2 FQNEAQ (reference sequence). Here the CDR3 reads CASSSGTGRSRGYNEQFF. CDR3 nucleotide sequence: TGTGCCAGCAGCTCCGGGACAGGGCGCTCCCGGGGATACAATGAGCAGTTCTTC.

This clonotype was observed at least ten times. The V and J genes are TRBV7-9 and TRBJ2-3; no firm D call. Trimming stripped 2 bases from V and 0 bases from J, with 9 bases between. CDR1 and CDR2 from the germline V gene are SEHNR and FQNEAQ (reference sequence). The CDR3 length is 15 residues. The CDR3 DNA reads as TGTGCCAGCAGCTTAAGGTTGGGGAGCACAGATACGCAGTATTTT. Protein product: CASSLRLGSTDTQYF.